This T cell receptor beta chain was obtained from a study of a mutant IDH1 vaccine in newly diagnosed glioma. Background on the study: An approximately 62% male, approximately 38% female split and a mean age of about 40 years characterized treated patients. The therapy given earlier, which was standard therapy, consisted of radiotherapy, temozolomide, or both, and most of the patients received both.

V dropped 3 bases and J dropped 4 bases, with 11 bases sitting between them. The CDR3 is made up of 13 amino acids. The germline V gene encodes CDR1 GTSNPN and CDR2 SVGIG (reference sequence). Described time point: baseline, week 1 (first vaccination visit). The treatment here: pre-vaccination baseline after standard-of-care therapy. New WHO grade 3 or 4 astrocytomas that were IDH1-mutant and ATRX-lost had been found in donors. Study results and limitations: No link was apparently found between pseudoprogression and changes in top peripheral T cell clonotypes.

TCRdb's table, derived via immunoSEQ multiplex PCR, lists solely in-frame clones and lacks some. The table has tens of thousands of clones, over 75% seen once. As regards this clone: The antigen is not known.

This receptor was obtained from a man aged 25 to 45 with glioma. The sequenced sample was PBMCs, obtained from a glioma patient treated with radiotherapy, temozolomide or both. This rearrangement joins TRBV30 to TRBJ2-3; unclear D gene. The CDR3 reads CAWSFLSSDTQYF. The CDR3 bases are TGTGCCTGGAGCTTCCTAAGTTCAGATACGCAGTATTTT.